This T cell receptor beta chain appears in the sequencing data of a study of identical twins. Overall study findings and caveats: Potential partial confounding of zero-insertion analyses by invariant MAIT and iNKT cells was noted. Modelling underestimated the level of out-of-frame TCR alpha sharing observed in monozygotic twins. Fewer insertions marked abundant cord blood beta clonotypes; young adult naive trended weakly, memory not at all.

Germline loops: CDR1 SGHRS, CDR2 YFSETQ. This CDR3 region has 15 residues. V lost 3 bases and J 4 bases, leaving 14 bases between the germline ends. MiXCR was run by TCRdb on the 5' RACE reads, yielding one entry per CDR3 protein. The repertoire holds 200,000 to 250,000 distinct CDR3 sequences, about 13% seen once, with 3.5% to 5% in the top ten. This clonotype was seen repeatedly, ten times or more. Its antigen is unknown. The same data also went into a second study, on yellow fever vaccine responses in identical twins.

The TCR originated in a woman aged 18-29 years in good health. V usage is TRBV5-1 and J usage is TRBJ2-1; D is possibly TRBD2 (6 bases). The sample consisted of memory (CD45RO+) T cells sorted from blood. The CDR3 region has the DNA TGCGCCAGCAGCTCAGCGGGCTCTGGGTACAATGAGCAGTTCTTC. It yields the protein CASSSAGSGYNEQFF.